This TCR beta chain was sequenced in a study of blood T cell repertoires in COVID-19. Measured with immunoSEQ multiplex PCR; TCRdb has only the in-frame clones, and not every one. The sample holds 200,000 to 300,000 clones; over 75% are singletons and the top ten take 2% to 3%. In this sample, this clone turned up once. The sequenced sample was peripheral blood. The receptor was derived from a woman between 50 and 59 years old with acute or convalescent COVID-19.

The DNA of the CDR3 is TGTGCCAGCTCACCACCATCCAGGAACACTGAAGCTTTCTTT. Residues: CASSPPSRNTEAFF. V is TRBV18 and J is TRBJ1-1; no clear D gene. Germline V gene sequence: CDR1 KGHSH, CDR2 LQKENI. The CDR3 has 14 residues. V was pared by 0 bases and J by 1 base, with 6 bases between.